The clone carrying this T cell receptor beta chain was found a few times. What it binds is unknown. Trimming stripped 1 base from V and 5 bases from J, with 15 bases between. The CDR3 loop spans 16 amino acids. Germline CDR1 is SGHVS and CDR2 is FQNEAQ. Starting from PBMCs, sorting isolated CD4+ and CD8+ T cells. RNA extraction and reverse transcription yielded cDNA as sequencing template. The table came from immunoSEQ multiplex PCR; TCRdb's copy has only in-frame clones and leaves some out. This sample has about 200,000 clones, with roughly three fifths found just once. The sample originates from a study of CD8+ T cells in alopecia areata. Study outcomes and limitations: Especially in alopecia totalis/universalis, lesional scalp showed greater clonality than normal scalp did.

This sequence joins TRBV7-8 and TRBJ2-1, with a weak D call TRBD2 (6 bases). The sequence was collected from a human donor in good health. Material: CD8+ T cells sorted from blood. The CDR3 DNA sequence: TGTGCCAGCAGCTTAGAAGTGGACGGGAGAAACAATGAGCAGTTCTTC. It translates to CASSLEVDGRNNEQFF.